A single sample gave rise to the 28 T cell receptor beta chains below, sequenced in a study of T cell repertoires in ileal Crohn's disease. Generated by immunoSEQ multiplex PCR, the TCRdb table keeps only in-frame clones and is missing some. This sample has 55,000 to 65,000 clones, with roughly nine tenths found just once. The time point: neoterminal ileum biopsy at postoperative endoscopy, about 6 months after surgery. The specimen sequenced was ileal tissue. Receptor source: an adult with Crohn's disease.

The CDR3 nucleotides are TGTGCCAGCTCACCCGACAGGATTGAAGCTTTCTTT. Translation: CASSPDRIEAFF. This rearrangement joins TRBV18 to TRBJ1-1; a weak D match, TRBD1 (6 bases). This CDR3 has 12 residues. V gave up 3 bases and J gave up 7 bases, with 9 bases separating them. CDR1 and CDR2 (germline): KGHSH, LQKENI. Using reference TRBV18 and TRBJ1-1 for the parts outside the CDR3, the full variable domain is NAGVMQNPRHLVRRRGQEARLRCSPMKGHSHVYWYRQLPEEGLKFMVYLQKENIIDESGMPKERFSAEFPKEGPSILRIQQVVRGDSAAYFCASSPDRIEAFFGQGTRLTVV.

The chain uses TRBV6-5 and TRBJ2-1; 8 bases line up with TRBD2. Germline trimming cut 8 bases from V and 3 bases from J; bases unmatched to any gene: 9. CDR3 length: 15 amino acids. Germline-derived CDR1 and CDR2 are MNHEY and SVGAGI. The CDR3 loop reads CASHKREGVYNEQFF. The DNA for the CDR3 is TGTGCCAGCCATAAACGGGAGGGTGTCTACAATGAGCAGTTCTTC.

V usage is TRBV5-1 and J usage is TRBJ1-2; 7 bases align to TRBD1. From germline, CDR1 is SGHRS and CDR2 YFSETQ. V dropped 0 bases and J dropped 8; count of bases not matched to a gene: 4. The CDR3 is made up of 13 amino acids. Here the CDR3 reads CASSLEGAEGYTF. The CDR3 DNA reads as TGCGCCAGCAGCTTGGAGGGGGCTGAGGGCTACACCTTC.

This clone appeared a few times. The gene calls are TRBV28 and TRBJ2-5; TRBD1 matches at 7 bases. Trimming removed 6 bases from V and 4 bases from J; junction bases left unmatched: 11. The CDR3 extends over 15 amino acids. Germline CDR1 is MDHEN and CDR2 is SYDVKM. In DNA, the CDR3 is TGTGCCAGCAGGTCAGGGGGTTTGGCCGGAGAGACCCAGTACTTC. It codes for CASRSGGLAGETQYF.

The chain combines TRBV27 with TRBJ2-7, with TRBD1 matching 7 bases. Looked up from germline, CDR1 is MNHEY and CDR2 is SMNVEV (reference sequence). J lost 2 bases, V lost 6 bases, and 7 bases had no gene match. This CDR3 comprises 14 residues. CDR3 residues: CASSLTGAPYEQYF. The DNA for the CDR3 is TGTGCCAGCAGCTTAACAGGGGCCCCCTACGAGCAGTACTTC.

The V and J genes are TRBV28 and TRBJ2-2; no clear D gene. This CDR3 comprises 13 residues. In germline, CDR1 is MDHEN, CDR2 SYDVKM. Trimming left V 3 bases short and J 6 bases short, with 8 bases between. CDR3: CASSFDKAGELFF. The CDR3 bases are TGTGCCAGCAGTTTTGACAAAGCCGGGGAGCTGTTTTTT.

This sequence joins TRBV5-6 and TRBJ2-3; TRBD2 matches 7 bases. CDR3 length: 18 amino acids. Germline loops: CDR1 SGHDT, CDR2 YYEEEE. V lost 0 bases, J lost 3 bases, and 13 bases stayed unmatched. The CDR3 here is CASSLVGGRGLTTDTQYF. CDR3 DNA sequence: TGTGCCAGCAGCTTGGTGGGAGGGCGAGGTCTAACGACAGATACGCAGTATTTT.

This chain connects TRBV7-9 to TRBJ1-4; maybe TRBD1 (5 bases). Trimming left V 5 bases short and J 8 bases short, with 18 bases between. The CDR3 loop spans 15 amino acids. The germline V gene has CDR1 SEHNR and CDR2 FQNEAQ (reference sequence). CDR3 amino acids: CASSDGLQDMEKLFF. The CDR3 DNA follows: TGTGCCAGCAGCGACGGATTACAGGATATGGAAAAACTGTTTTTT.

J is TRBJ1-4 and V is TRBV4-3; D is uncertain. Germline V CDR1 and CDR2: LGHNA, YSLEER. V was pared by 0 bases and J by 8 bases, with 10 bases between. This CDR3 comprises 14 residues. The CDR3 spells CASSQDRIPEKLFF. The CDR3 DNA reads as TGCGCCAGCAGCCAAGACAGGATCCCAGAAAAACTGTTTTTT.

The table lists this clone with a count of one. CDR3 nucleotides: TGTGCCAGCAGTGACCGACAGGGGTGGGGACAGCCCCAGCATTTT. Residues: CASSDRQGWGQPQHF. The gene calls are TRBV2 and TRBJ1-5, with 8 bases identical to TRBD1. With V trimmed by 3 bases and J by 7 bases, 8 bases remained unmatched. There are 15 residues in the CDR3. Germline values: CDR1 SNHLY, CDR2 FYNNEI. Full variable domain (missing parts from reference TRBV2 and TRBJ1-5): EPEVTQTPSHQVTQMGQEVILRCVPISNHLYFYWYRQILGQKVEFLVSFYNNEISEKSEIFDDQFSVERPDGSNFTLKIRSTKLEDSAMYFCASSDRQGWGQPQHFGDGTRLSIL.

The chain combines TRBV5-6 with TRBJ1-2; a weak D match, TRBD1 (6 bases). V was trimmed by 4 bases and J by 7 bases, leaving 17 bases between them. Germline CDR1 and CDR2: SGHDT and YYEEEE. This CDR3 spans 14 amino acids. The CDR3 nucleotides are TGTGCCAGCAGCGTGGGACAAACCAAGAGTGGCTACACCTTC. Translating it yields CASSVGQTKSGYTF.

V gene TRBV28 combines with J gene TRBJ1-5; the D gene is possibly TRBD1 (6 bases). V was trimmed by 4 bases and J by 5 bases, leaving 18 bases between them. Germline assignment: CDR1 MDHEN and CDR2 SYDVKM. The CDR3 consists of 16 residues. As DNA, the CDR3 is TGTGCCAGCAGTTCCTGGGGGGGCACCGATCATCAGCCCCAGCATTTT. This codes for CASSSWGGTDHQPQHF.

The CDR3 DNA follows: TGTGCCAGCAGTTCCCCCCGGGACAGGGGGGTCTCTGAAGCTTTCTTT. Its translation is CASSSPRDRGVSEAFF. The rearrangement uses TRBV28 and TRBJ1-1, with 11 nucleotides matching TRBD1. Trimming took 4 bases from V and 6 from J; bases not matched to a gene: 10. The CDR3 runs to 16 residues. Germline CDR1 MDHEN, CDR2 SYDVKM.

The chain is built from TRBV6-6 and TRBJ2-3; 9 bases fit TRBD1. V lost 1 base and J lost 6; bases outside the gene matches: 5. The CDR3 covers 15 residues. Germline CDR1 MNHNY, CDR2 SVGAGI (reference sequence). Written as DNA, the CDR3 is TGTGCCAGCAGTTACTTGGGACAGGGTGGGGATACGCAGTATTTT. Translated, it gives CASSYLGQGGDTQYF.

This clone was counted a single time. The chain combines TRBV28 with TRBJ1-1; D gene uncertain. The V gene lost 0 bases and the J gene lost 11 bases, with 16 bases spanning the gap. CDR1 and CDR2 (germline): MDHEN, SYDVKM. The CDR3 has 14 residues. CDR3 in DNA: TGTGCCAGCAGTTTATGGGGCGCGTCTTGGGAGGCTTTCTTT. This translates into CASSLWGASWEAFF.

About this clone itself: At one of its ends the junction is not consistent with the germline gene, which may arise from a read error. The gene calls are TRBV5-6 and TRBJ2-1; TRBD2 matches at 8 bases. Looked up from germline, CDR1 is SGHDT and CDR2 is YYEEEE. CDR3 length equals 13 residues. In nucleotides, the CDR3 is TGTGCCAGCTCCGGGACTAGGGTTGATTCAGCGATCTTC. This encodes CASSGTRVDSAIF. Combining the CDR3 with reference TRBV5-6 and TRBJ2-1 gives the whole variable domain DAGVTQSPTHLIKTRGQQVTLRCSPKSGHDTVSWYQQALGQGPQFIFQYYEEEERQRGNFPDRFSGHQFPNYSSELNVNALLLGDSALYLCASSGTRVDSAIFGPGTRLTVL.

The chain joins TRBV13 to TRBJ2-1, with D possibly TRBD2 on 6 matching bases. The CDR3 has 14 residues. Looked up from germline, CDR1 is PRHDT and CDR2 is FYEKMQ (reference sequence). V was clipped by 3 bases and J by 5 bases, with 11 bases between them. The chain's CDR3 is CASSLSSGNNEQFF. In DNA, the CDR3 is TGTGCCAGCAGCTTGAGTAGCGGTAACAATGAGCAGTTCTTC.

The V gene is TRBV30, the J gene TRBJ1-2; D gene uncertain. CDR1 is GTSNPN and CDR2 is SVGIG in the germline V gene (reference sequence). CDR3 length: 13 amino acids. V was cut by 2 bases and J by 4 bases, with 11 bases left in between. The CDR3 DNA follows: TGTGCCTGGAGTCGCGACACCCTCTATGGCTACACCTTC. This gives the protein CAWSRDTLYGYTF.

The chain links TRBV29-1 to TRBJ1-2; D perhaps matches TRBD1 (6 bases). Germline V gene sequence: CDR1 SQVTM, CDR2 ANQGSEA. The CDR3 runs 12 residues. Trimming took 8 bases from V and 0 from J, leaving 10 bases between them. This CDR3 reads CSLWTANYGYTF. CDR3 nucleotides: TGCAGCCTATGGACAGCTAACTATGGCTACACCTTC.

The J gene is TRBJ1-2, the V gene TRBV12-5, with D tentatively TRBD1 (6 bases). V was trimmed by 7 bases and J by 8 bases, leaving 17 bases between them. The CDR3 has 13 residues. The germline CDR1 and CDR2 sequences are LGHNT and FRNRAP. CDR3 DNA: TGTGCTAGTGCCCAAGACAGGAGTTGGGGCTACACCTTC. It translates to CASAQDRSWGYTF.

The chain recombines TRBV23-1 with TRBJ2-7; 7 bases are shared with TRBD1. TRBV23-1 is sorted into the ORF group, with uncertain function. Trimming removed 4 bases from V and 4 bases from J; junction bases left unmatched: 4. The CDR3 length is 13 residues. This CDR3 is CASSRRTGYEQYF. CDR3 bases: TGCGCCAGCAGTCGCAGGACAGGTTACGAGCAGTACTTC.

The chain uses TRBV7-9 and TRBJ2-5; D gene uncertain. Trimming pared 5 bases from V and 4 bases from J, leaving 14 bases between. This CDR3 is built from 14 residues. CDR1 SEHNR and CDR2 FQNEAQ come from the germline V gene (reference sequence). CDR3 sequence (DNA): TGTGCCAGCAGCCCACGCTCAGGTGGAGAGACCCAGTACTTC. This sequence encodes CASSPRSGGETQYF.

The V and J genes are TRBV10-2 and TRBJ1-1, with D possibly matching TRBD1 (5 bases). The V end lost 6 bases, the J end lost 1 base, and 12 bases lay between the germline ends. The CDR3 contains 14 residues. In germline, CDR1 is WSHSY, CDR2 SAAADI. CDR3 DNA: TGCGCCAGCAGCGCCGGGACTGGGAACACTGAAGCTTTCTTT. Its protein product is CASSAGTGNTEAFF.

This chain's CDR3 is CASRRRESNQPQHF. The CDR3 DNA reads TGTGCCAGCAGAAGGAGGGAGAGCAATCAGCCCCAGCATTTT. The V call is TRBV2, the J call TRBJ1-5, with unresolved D. This CDR3 has 14 amino acids. Per the germline V gene, CDR1 is SNHLY and CDR2 is FYNNEI. Trimming shortened V by 6 bases and J by 1 base, and 10 bases separated the two germline ends.

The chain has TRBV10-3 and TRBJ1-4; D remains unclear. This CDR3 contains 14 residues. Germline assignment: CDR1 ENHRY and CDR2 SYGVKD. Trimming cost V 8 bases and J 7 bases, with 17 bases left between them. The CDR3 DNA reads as TGTGCCATCGGAGGGCCGACTCGAGTTGAAAAACTGTTTTTT. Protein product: CAIGGPTRVEKLFF.

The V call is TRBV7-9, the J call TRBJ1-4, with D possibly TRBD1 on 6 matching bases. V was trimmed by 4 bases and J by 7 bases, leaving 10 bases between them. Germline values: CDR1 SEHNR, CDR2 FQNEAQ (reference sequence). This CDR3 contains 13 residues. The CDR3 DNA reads TGTGCCAGCAGCTCCAGGGGTAGTGAAAAACTGTTTTTT. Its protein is CASSSRGSEKLFF.

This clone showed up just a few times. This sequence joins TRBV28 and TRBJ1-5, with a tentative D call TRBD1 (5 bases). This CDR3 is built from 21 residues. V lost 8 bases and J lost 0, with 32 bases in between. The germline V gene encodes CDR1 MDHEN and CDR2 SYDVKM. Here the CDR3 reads CASQAGGGSTLSIYSNQPQHF. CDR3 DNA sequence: TGTGCCAGCCAGGCGGGGGGAGGGTCCACTCTTTCAATTTATAGCAATCAGCCCCAGCATTTT.

This CDR3 is CASSWRDSPPTLHF. CDR3 nucleotide sequence: TGTGCCAGCAGCTGGCGGGACAGCCCCCCGACCCTCCACTTT. The J gene is TRBJ1-6, the V gene TRBV5-5, with TRBD1 identical over 7 bases. The CDR3 loop spans 14 amino acids. After removal of 3 bases from V and 14 bases from J, the junction contained 11 bases not matched to a gene. Germline V gene data show CDR1 as SGHKS and CDR2 as YYEKEE (reference sequence).